Following are 17 T cell receptor beta chains from one sample sequenced in a study of CXCR3-negative and CXCR3-positive naive CD8 T cells. Whole-study findings and limits: When CXCR3-positive naive cells were set against CXCR3-negative naive cells, the former had more hydrophobic TRB CDR3s.

5' RACE with UMI labels generated the TRB cDNA libraries. TCRdb derives one entry per CDR3 protein from the 5' RACE reads, leaving out DNA. This listing includes roughly 130,000 distinct CDR3 sequences. Antigen specificity for these receptors is unknown. Sequencing used naive CXCR3+ CD8+ T cells from blood. Subset here: CD45RO-CCR7+CD27+CD95- naive CD8+ T cells expressing CXCR3 (TNR3+). The receptors shown here come from a human donor in good health. Some clones in this sample may be carry-over from other donors' samples.

V is TRBV11-3 and J is TRBJ2-5; the D call of TRBD2 rests on TCRdb alone, since no DNA is present to check it. Per germline, CDR1 SGHNT and CDR2 YENEEA. The CDR3 covers 16 residues. CDR3 protein: CASSSRTSGRQETQYF.

CDR3 sequence: CASSPRQGVGEAFF. The chain uses TRBV14 and TRBJ1-1; TCRdb returns TRBD1, unconfirmable since there is no DNA. The CDR3 consists of 14 residues. The germline V gene has CDR1 SGHDN and CDR2 FVKESK.

The chain combines TRBV6-5 with TRBJ1-2; TCRdb designates TRBD1, a call that cannot be tested without DNA. CDR3 length: 15 amino acids. Germline loops: CDR1 MNHEY, CDR2 SVGAGI. The CDR3 loop is CASSYGGQSNYGYTF.

The V and J genes are TRBV29-1 and TRBJ2-7; no DNA is available, so the TRBD1 call from TCRdb remains unchecked. CDR1 is SQVTM and CDR2 is ANQGSEA in the germline V gene. This CDR3 has 11 residues. This CDR3 is CSVGLGDEQYF.

This chain joins TRBV3-1 and TRBJ1-1; no DNA is available, so the TRBD1 call from TCRdb remains unchecked. This CDR3 region has 15 residues. Germline CDR1 and CDR2: LGHDT and YNNKEL (reference sequence). The CDR3 sequence: CASSFPTGGFAEAFF.

The gene calls are TRBV5-1 and TRBJ1-1; TCRdb names TRBD1, which stays unverified in the absence of DNA. The CDR3 loop spans 15 amino acids. Germline CDR1 is SGHRS and CDR2 is YFSETQ. CDR3 amino acids: CASSSNGQGPTEAFF. Full variable domain (remainder filled in from reference TRBV5-1 and TRBJ1-1): KAGVTQTPRYLIKTRGQQVTLSCSPISGHRSVSWYQQTPGQGLQFLFEYFSETQRNKGNFPGRFSGRQFSNSRSEMNVSTLELGDSALYLCASSSNGQGPTEAFFGQGTRLTVV.

V and J are TRBV30 and TRBJ2-1; there is no DNA to check the TCRdb D call of TRBD2. This CDR3 has 15 residues. Germline assignment: CDR1 GTSNPN and CDR2 SVGIG (reference sequence). The CDR3: CAWEPGGAPYNEQFF.

The rearrangement links TRBV7-2 to TRBJ1-1; checking the TCRdb D call of TRBD1 is not possible without DNA. Per germline, CDR1 SGHTA and CDR2 FQGNSA. CDR3 length: 14 amino acids. The CDR3 spells CASSHTTDNTEAFF.

The chain employs TRBV5-5 and TRBJ2-1; TCRdb proposes TRBD1, but this gene call is untestable without DNA. The CDR3 is made up of 15 amino acids. Germline CDR1 and CDR2: SGHKS and YYEKEE (reference sequence). The chain's CDR3 is CASSLARARGDEQFF.

The CDR3 here is CASSLGAGGEQYF. This rearrangement joins TRBV28 to TRBJ2-7; TCRdb designates TRBD1, a call that cannot be tested without DNA. The length of the CDR3 is 13 residues. Germline V gene sequence: CDR1 MDHEN, CDR2 SYDVKM.

The rearrangement joins TRBV28 to TRBJ2-7. Germline loops: CDR1 MDHEN, CDR2 SYDVKM. CDR3 length: 15 residues. CDR3 residues: CASRPFTGNPYEQYF.

The rearrangement links TRBV5-1 to TRBJ2-1; TCRdb indicates TRBD1, and absent DNA this call remains unverified. Germline CDR1 is SGHRS and CDR2 is YFSETQ. This CDR3 is 16 amino acids long. The CDR3 here is CASSLEGASSYNEQFF.

The chain recombines TRBV7-3 with TRBJ1-1; with no DNA, the TCRdb D assignment of TRBD1 cannot be verified. Germline V gene data show CDR1 as SGHTA and CDR2 as FQGTGA. The CDR3 runs 15 residues. The CDR3 sequence: CASSYDSTGLTEAFF.

The CDR3 here is CASSQTSGELTGELFF. The chain joins TRBV4-2 to TRBJ2-2; as DNA is missing, the TRBD2 call by TCRdb cannot be tested. There are 16 residues in the CDR3. Germline V lookup: CDR1 LGHNA, CDR2 YNFKEQ.

V usage is TRBV20-1 and J usage is TRBJ2-1; the TRBD1 assignment by TCRdb is unverifiable without DNA. CDR3 length: 15 residues. Germline CDR1 is DFQATT and CDR2 is SNEGSKA (reference sequence). CDR3 amino acids: CSATPPGLAYNEQFF.

The chain has TRBV6-5 and TRBJ2-7; TCRdb's D gene call, TRBD1, goes unchecked for lack of DNA. Germline CDR1 and CDR2: MNHEY and SVGAGI. CDR3 size: 14 residues. CDR3 loop: CASSYGGFSYEQYF.

The J gene is TRBJ2-7, the V gene TRBV7-9; TCRdb names TRBD1, which stays unverified in the absence of DNA. CDR1 and CDR2 (germline): SEHNR, FQNEAQ (reference sequence). The CDR3 has 14 residues. The CDR3 sequence: CASSLAGARYEQYF.